One sample yielded the 10 T cell receptor beta chains listed below, sequenced in a study of graft-versus-host responses after intestinal transplantation. For these receptors, no antigen is known. TCRdb's copy holds only in-frame clones and misses some; the assay was immunoSEQ multiplex PCR. The sample has some 110,000 clones; approximately 90% are singletons. Sequenced here: unstimulated CD4+ T cells sorted from spleen or lymph node cells, sampled before intestinal transplant. The receptors come from a human donor who received an intestinal transplant.

The J gene is TRBJ2-7, the V gene TRBV5-1; 10 nucleotides match TRBD2. V was clipped by 4 bases and J by 4 bases; unmatched bases: 5. The CDR3 covers 14 residues. Germline CDR1 and CDR2: SGHRS and YFSETQ. The chain's CDR3 is CASSLAGARYEQYF. The CDR3 bases are TGCGCCAGCAGCCTAGCGGGAGCAAGATACGAGCAGTACTTC.

The chain uses TRBV11-2 and TRBJ1-2, with D unclear. The CDR3 has 15 residues. Trimming took 1 base from V and 1 from J, leaving 10 bases between them. The germline V gene has CDR1 SGHAT and CDR2 FQNNGV. The CDR3 DNA reads as TGTGCCAGCAGCTTAGCCTCCGGGGTTAACTATGGCTACACCTTC. Protein: CASSLASGVNYGYTF.

A single count supports this clone. The V call is TRBV2, the J call TRBJ2-3; TRBD2 matches at 12 bases. V lost 10 bases to trimming and J lost 10 bases; unmatched junction nucleotides: 3. CDR3 size: 11 residues. CDR1 is SNHLY, CDR2 FYNNEI, per germline. The CDR3 coding sequence is TGTGCCATCAGACTAGCGGGAGCGCAGTATTTT. It yields the protein CAIRLAGAQYF.

This sequence joins TRBV27 and TRBJ1-1, with D perhaps matching TRBD1 (6 bases). The CDR3 covers 16 residues. V was trimmed by 6 bases and J by 1 base, leaving 18 bases between them. The germline gives CDR1 MNHEY, CDR2 SMNVEV (reference sequence). DNA of the CDR3: TGTGCCAGCAGGCCCCCCAGGGGTCTGGCGAACACTGAAGCTTTCTTT. Protein: CASRPPRGLANTEAFF.

The chain is built from TRBV5-1 and TRBJ1-1, with no clear D. The CDR3 runs to 13 residues. V shed 5 bases and J shed 2 bases, with 10 bases lying between them. CDR1 is SGHRS, CDR2 YFSETQ, per germline. The CDR3 region is CASSTTRNTEAFF. The DNA for the CDR3 is TGCGCCAGCAGTACTACCCGAAACACTGAAGCTTTCTTT.

The genes are TRBV14 and TRBJ1-2, with 9 bases matching TRBD1. The V and J ends lost 2 bases and 4 bases, in that order; junction bases with no gene match: 2. CDR1 is SGHDN and CDR2 is FVKESK in the germline V gene. The CDR3 is 14 amino acids. Here the CDR3 reads CASSQWTGAYGYTF. Written as DNA, the CDR3 is TGTGCCAGCAGCCAATGGACAGGGGCCTATGGCTACACCTTC.

The chain uses TRBV30 and TRBJ2-1, with a weak D call TRBD1 (5 bases). Per germline, CDR1 GTSNPN and CDR2 SVGIG (reference sequence). The CDR3 has 12 residues. V was clipped by 5 bases and J by 12 bases, with 17 bases between them. This CDR3 reads CAWGRQGMVQFF. CDR3 nucleotides: TGTGCCTGGGGACGGCAGGGCATGGTGCAGTTCTTC. Full variable domain (rest looked up from reference TRBV30 and TRBJ2-1): SQTIHQWPATLVQPVGSPLSLECTVEGTSNPNLYWYRQAAGRGLQLLFYSVGIGQISSEVPQNLSASRPQDRQFILSSKKLLLSDSGFYLCAWGRQGMVQFFGPGTRLTVL.

V is TRBV7-2 and J is TRBJ1-1, with TRBD1 as a possible D gene (6 bases). Germline lookup yields CDR1 SGHTA and CDR2 FQGNSA. V lost 4 bases to trimming and J lost 5 bases, with 17 bases between them. The CDR3 sequence is 15 residues long. In DNA form, the CDR3 reads TGTGCCAGCAGCTATTCAGGGGAGAGGTATACTGAAGCTTTCTTT. Its translation is CASSYSGERYTEAFF.

As for this clone: This CDR3 is also generated by other DNA sequences in the sample. The chain couples TRBV18 to TRBJ1-1; possible D gene TRBD1, 5 bases. Trimming removed 6 bases from V and 1 base from J, with 9 bases in between. CDR3 size: 13 residues. From germline, CDR1 is KGHSH and CDR2 LQKENI. CDR3 in amino acids: CASSPTGNTEAFF. The DNA for the CDR3 is TGTGCCAGCTCCCCTACAGGGAACACTGAAGCTTTCTTT. Combining the CDR3 with reference TRBV18 and TRBJ1-1 gives the whole variable domain NAGVMQNPRHLVRRRGQEARLRCSPMKGHSHVYWYRQLPEEGLKFMVYLQKENIIDESGMPKERFSAEFPKEGPSILRIQQVVRGDSAAYFCASSPTGNTEAFFGQGTRLTVV.

This chain connects TRBV6-1 to TRBJ1-2; no clear D gene. The CDR3 is made up of 13 amino acids. V lost 2 bases and J 0 bases, leaving 4 bases between the germline ends. Germline assignment: CDR1 MNHNS and CDR2 SASEGT. CDR3 in amino acids: CASSESSNYGYTF. For the CDR3, the DNA is TGTGCCAGCAGTGAATCGTCTAACTATGGCTACACCTTC.